The 17 T cell receptor beta chains below were found in one sample sequenced in a study of T cells after yellow fever vaccination. TCRdb passed the 5' RACE reads through MiXCR, listing each CDR3 protein once. The data contain about 320,000 distinct CDR3 sequences, 4% to 5.5% of them singletons. The sample in question was PBMCs, obtained 15 days after the yellow fever booster vaccination. These receptors came from a man aged 18 to 35 who received the YFV17D yellow fever vaccine.

The chain couples TRBV18 to TRBJ2-1; possible D gene TRBD2, 7 bases. The V and J ends lost 6 bases and 5 bases respectively, with 20 bases between them. Per germline, CDR1 KGHSH and CDR2 LQKENI. The CDR3 loop spans 16 amino acids. The CDR3 reads CASSPQEGGMHNEQFF. CDR3 nucleotides: TGTGCCAGCTCCCCCCAAGAGGGGGGGATGCACAATGAGCAGTTCTTC.

This clonotype was seen at least ten times. The genes are TRBV5-1 and TRBJ2-7, with TRBD2 matching over 8 bases. V shed 0 bases and J 0 bases; nucleotides not matched to a gene: 5. The germline V gene has CDR1 SGHRS and CDR2 YFSETQ. This CDR3 is 16 amino acids long. The CDR3 DNA follows: TGCGCCAGCAGCTTGGTGCGGGGGGCGAGCTCCTACGAGCAGTACTTC. It is translated as CASSLVRGASSYEQYF.

The genes are TRBV19 and TRBJ1-4; TRBD1 might be the D (6 bases). The CDR3 is 15 amino acids. V was pared by 6 bases and J by 7 bases, with 18 bases between. CDR1 is LNHDA, CDR2 SQIVND, per germline (reference sequence). This CDR3 reads CASSRPGVTAEKLFF. The CDR3 nucleotides read TGTGCCAGTAGCCGACCAGGGGTTACGGCTGAAAAACTGTTTTTT.

This clonotype was observed a few times. The CDR3 DNA sequence: TGTGCCAGCAGCCCCAGCCGGGACGCCCGCCTGGGGGGCCAGTACTTC. Encoded protein: CASSPSRDARLGGQYF. The chain has TRBV4-2 and TRBJ2-5; D is perhaps TRBD2 (6 bases). The germline CDR1 and CDR2 sequences are LGHNA and YNFKEQ. Deletions cut 4 bases from V and 10 bases from J, with 25 bases between. The CDR3 extends over 16 amino acids.

This clonotype was observed a handful of times. The chain joins TRBV7-2 to TRBJ2-7, with D hard to call. This CDR3 is 13 amino acids long. The germline V gene has CDR1 SGHTA and CDR2 FQGNSA. V was trimmed by 4 bases and J by 3 bases, leaving 10 bases between them. CDR3 loop: CASSYRPCYEQYV. The CDR3 region has the DNA TGTGCCAGCAGCTACCGACCCTGCTACGAGCAGTACGTC.

This clonotype was counted many times. The chain couples TRBV5-4 to TRBJ1-4, with D possibly TRBD1 on 6 matching bases. V lost 0 bases and J lost 5, with 8 bases in between. The CDR3 sequence is 14 residues long. The germline CDR1 and CDR2 sequences are SGHNT and YYREEE (reference sequence). The CDR3 is CASSLAGANEKLFF. The CDR3 coding sequence is TGTGCCAGCAGCTTGGCAGGGGCCAATGAAAAACTGTTTTTT. The complete variable domain, with remaining parts taken from reference TRBV5-4 and TRBJ1-4, reads ETGVTQSPTHLIKTRGQQVTLRCSSQSGHNTVSWYQQALGQGPQFIFQYYREEENGRGNFPPRFSGLQFPNYSSELNVNALELDDSALYLCASSLAGANEKLFFGSGTQLSVL.

The chain links TRBV20-1 to TRBJ2-5, with TRBD2 matching 10 bases. CDR1 and CDR2 (germline): DFQATT, SNEGSKA (reference sequence). The CDR3 covers 14 residues. V gave up 6 bases and J gave up 4 bases; unmatched junction bases: 8. The DNA of the CDR3 is TGCAGTGCCCGAGCGGGGGGGGCGGGAGAGACCCAGTACTTC. This sequence encodes CSARAGGAGETQYF.

This clonotype was recorded a few times. The chain is built from TRBV12-3 or TRBV12-4 and TRBJ2-1; 10 nucleotides match TRBD2. V lost 8 bases to trimming and J lost 4 bases; unmatched junction nucleotides: 8. The CDR3 length is 15 residues. This CDR3 is CASGPAGGIYNEQFF. The CDR3 DNA is TGTGCCAGCGGACCAGCGGGGGGGATATACAATGAGCAGTTCTTC.

This clonotype was counted many times. The chain is built from TRBV20-1 and TRBJ2-5, with TRBD2 matching 8 bases. The CDR3 has 17 amino acids. Per germline, CDR1 DFQATT and CDR2 SNEGSKA (reference sequence). V gave up 1 base and J gave up 5 bases; unmatched junction bases: 15. The CDR3 DNA reads TGCAGTGCTAGAGCGGGGGGGCCGTTCTCTCTATTTGAGACCCAGTACTTC. Protein sequence: CSARAGGPFSLFETQYF.

The genes are TRBV4-1 and TRBJ1-2; no clear D. CDR1 and CDR2 from the germline V gene are MGHRA and YSYEKL. Trimming left V 0 bases short and J 3 bases short, with 11 bases between. The length of the CDR3 is 15 residues. CDR3 sequence: CASSQDPVRDYGYTF. CDR3 in DNA: TGCGCCAGCAGCCAAGATCCCGTCCGGGACTATGGCTACACCTTC.

The V gene is TRBV20-1, the J gene TRBJ1-5; D possibly corresponds to TRBD1 (5 bases). Trimming left V 2 bases short and J 3 bases short, with 14 bases between. Germline V gene sequence: CDR1 DFQATT, CDR2 SNEGSKA (reference sequence). The CDR3 length is 15 residues. Written as DNA, the CDR3 is TGCAGTGCTAGATTTGGGGGTACAGACAATCAGCCCCAGCATTTT. This encodes CSARFGGTDNQPQHF.

In its sample, this clonotype was seen a few times. The genes are TRBV7-9 and TRBJ2-7, with D perhaps TRBD2 (7 bases). The CDR3 spans 15 residues. Germline-derived CDR1 and CDR2 are SEHNR and FQNEAQ (reference sequence). V lost 4 bases and J lost 3, with 16 bases in between. Here the CDR3 reads CASSSPKGGDYEQYF. The CDR3 nucleotides are TGTGCCAGCAGCTCCCCGAAAGGGGGGGACTACGAGCAGTACTTC.

In its sample, this clonotype was seen many times. J is TRBJ2-7 and V is TRBV12-3 or TRBV12-4; D is uncertain. V was trimmed by 6 bases and J by 3 bases, leaving 18 bases between them. This CDR3 region has 15 residues. This CDR3 reads CASSPDGTGFYEQYF. Here the CDR3 DNA reads TGTGCCAGCAGCCCCGACGGCACCGGCTTCTACGAGCAGTACTTC.

At least ten counts were recorded for this clonotype. The chain couples TRBV5-1 to TRBJ2-7; D could derive from TRBD1 or TRBD2 (5 bases each). With 0 bases removed from V and 0 bases from J, the gap between germline ends came to 10 bases. The germline CDR1 and CDR2 sequences are SGHRS and YFSETQ. The length of the CDR3 is 15 residues. CDR3 sequence reads: CASSLDRGLSYEQYF. The CDR3 nucleotides read TGCGCCAGCAGCTTGGATCGGGGCCTCTCCTACGAGCAGTACTTC.

In this sample, this clonotype turned up many times. The rearrangement joins TRBV7-9 to TRBJ2-7; 7 positions agree with TRBD1. The CDR3 is 14 amino acids. J was trimmed by 6 bases and V by 1 base; bases with no gene match: 6. Germline CDR1 SEHNR, CDR2 FQNEAQ (reference sequence). CDR3 sequence: CASSLVQGVGEQYF. CDR3 nucleotides: TGTGCCAGCAGCTTAGTTCAGGGGGTAGGCGAGCAGTACTTC.

This clonotype was recorded a few times. The V and J genes are TRBV18 and TRBJ2-3, with 7 positions matching TRBD1. The CDR3 runs 14 residues. With V trimmed by 3 bases and J by 2 bases, 2 bases remained unmatched. Germline CDR1 and CDR2: KGHSH and LQKENI. CDR3 in amino acids: CASSPGQITDTQYF. As DNA, the CDR3 is TGTGCCAGCTCACCGGGACAGATCACAGATACGCAGTATTTT.

This clonotype was seen at least ten times. V is TRBV19 and J is TRBJ2-5; D may be TRBD2 (5 bases). This CDR3 spans 13 amino acids. Per germline, CDR1 LNHDA and CDR2 SQIVND (reference sequence). The V gene lost 4 bases and the J gene lost 5 bases, with 11 bases spanning the gap. The CDR3 DNA follows: TGTGCCAGTAGTACAACCCAGCGGGAGACCCAGTACTTC. This encodes CASSTTQRETQYF.